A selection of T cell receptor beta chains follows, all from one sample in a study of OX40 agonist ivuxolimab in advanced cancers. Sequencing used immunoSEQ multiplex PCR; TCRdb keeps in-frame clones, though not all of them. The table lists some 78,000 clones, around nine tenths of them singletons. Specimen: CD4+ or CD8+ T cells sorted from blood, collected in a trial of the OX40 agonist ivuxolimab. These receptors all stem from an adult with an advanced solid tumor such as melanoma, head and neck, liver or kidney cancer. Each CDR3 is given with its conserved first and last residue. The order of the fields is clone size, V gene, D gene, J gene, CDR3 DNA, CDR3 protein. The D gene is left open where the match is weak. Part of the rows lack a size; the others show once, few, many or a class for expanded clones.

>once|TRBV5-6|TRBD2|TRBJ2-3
TGTGCCAGCAGCTGGGGACTAGCGGGGGGTGGAGATACGCAGTATTTT
CASSWGLAGGGDTQYF
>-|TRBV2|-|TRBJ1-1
TGTGCCAGCGGGGGGTTAAGGGACACTGAAGCTTTCTTT
CASGGLRDTEAFF
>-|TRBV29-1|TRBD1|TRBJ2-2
TGCAGCGTTGATCAGGGGGCGAACACCGGGGAGCTGTTTTTT
CSVDQGANTGELFF
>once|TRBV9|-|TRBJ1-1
TGTGCCAGCACAAGACGGTCAACCTCCACTGAAGCTTTCTTT
CASTRRSTSTEAFF
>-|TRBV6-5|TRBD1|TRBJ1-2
TGTGCCAGCAGTTCCGGGACAGCGGGCTACACCTTC
CASSSGTAGYTF
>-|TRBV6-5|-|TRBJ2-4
TGTGCCAGCAGTACCGGGGGAGGCCCTCAGTACTTC
CASSTGGGPQYF
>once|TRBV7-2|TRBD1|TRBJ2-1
TGTGCCAGCAGCCCCGGGACAGGGATGGTACATGAGCAGTTCTTC
CASSPGTGMVHEQFF
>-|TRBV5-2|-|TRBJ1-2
TGTGCCAGCAAAGCTATTGAGGTACGAAAGACCTATGGCTACACCTTC
CASKAIEVRKTYGYTF
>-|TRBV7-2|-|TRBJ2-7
TGTGCCAGCAGTCCGTCGCGCGAGCAGTACTTC
CASSPSREQYF
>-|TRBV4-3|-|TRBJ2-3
TGCGCCAGCAGCCAAGTAAGGGAAAATAGCACAGATACGCAGTATTTT
CASSQVRENSTDTQYF
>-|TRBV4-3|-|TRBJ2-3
TGCGCCAGCAGCCAAGATTCGGCGGGGGCGGCAGATACGCAGTATTTT
CASSQDSAGAADTQYF
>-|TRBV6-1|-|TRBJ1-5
TGTGCCAGCAGTGTGGCCGCCTCGGATCAGCCCCAGCATTTT
CASSVAASDQPQHF
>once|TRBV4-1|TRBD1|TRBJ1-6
TGCGCCAGCAGCCAAGCGACAGGGGACGCACATTCACCCCTCCACTTT
CASSQATGDAHSPLHF
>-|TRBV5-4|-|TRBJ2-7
TGTGCCAGCAGCCCGGACAATTCCCCCTACGAGCAGTACTTC
CASSPDNSPYEQYF
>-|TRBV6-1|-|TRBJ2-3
TGTGCCAGCAGACCTTTGGCAGAGACCACAGATACGCAGTATTTT
CASRPLAETTDTQYF
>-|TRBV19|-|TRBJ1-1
TGTGCCAGTAGTATCCGGGACCCGAGCACTGAAGCTTTCTTT
CASSIRDPSTEAFF